This is a list of T cell receptor beta chains from one sample in a study of blood T cell repertoires in COVID-19. Measured with immunoSEQ multiplex PCR; TCRdb has only the in-frame clones, and not every one. The sample has roughly 200,000 clones, 88% seen once. The source material was peripheral blood. The receptors originated from a man in his fifties with COVID-19, enrolled during active disease. CDR3s include the opening cysteine and the closing phenylalanine or tryptophan. A D gene is named only where the DNA matches it firmly. Size is stated for part of the rows, as once, few or many counts, or as a class when the clone is expanded.

d_call: .; j_call: TRBJ1-1; v_call: TRBV27; clone_size: .; cdr3_aa: CASSLLHSGETEAFF; cdr3_nt: TGTGCCAGCAGTTTATTGCACTCGGGTGAGACTGAAGCTTTCTTT
d_call: .; j_call: TRBJ2-2; v_call: TRBV19; clone_size: once; cdr3_aa: CASRTPSGLANTGELFF; cdr3_nt: TGTGCCAGTAGAACTCCCAGCGGCCTTGCGAACACCGGGGAGCTGTTTTTT
d_call: TRBD1; j_call: TRBJ2-7; v_call: TRBV18; clone_size: few; cdr3_aa: CASSPGSGQGSYEQYF; cdr3_nt: TGTGCCAGCTCACCAGGGAGCGGACAGGGGTCCTACGAGCAGTACTTC
d_call: TRBD1; j_call: TRBJ2-1; v_call: TRBV9; clone_size: once; cdr3_aa: CASSPPDRGSYNEQFF; cdr3_nt: TGTGCCAGCAGCCCTCCGGACAGGGGTTCCTACAATGAGCAGTTCTTC
d_call: TRBD1; j_call: TRBJ2-6; v_call: TRBV5-1; clone_size: .; cdr3_aa: CASSSNTGAGANVLTF; cdr3_nt: TGCGCCAGCAGCTCGAACACAGGGGCTGGGGCCAACGTCCTGACTTTC
d_call: TRBD2; j_call: TRBJ2-3; v_call: TRBV2; clone_size: .; cdr3_aa: CASRELAGGSDTQYF; cdr3_nt: TGTGCCAGCAGGGAACTAGCGGGGGGGTCGGATACGCAGTATTTT
d_call: .; j_call: TRBJ2-5; v_call: TRBV10-3; clone_size: few; cdr3_aa: CAIRAGGGMETQYF; cdr3_nt: TGTGCCATCAGGGCAGGTGGGGGGATGGAGACCCAGTACTTC
d_call: .; j_call: TRBJ1-2; v_call: TRBV5-5; clone_size: .; cdr3_aa: CASSLASGDGYTF; cdr3_nt: TGTGCCAGCAGCTTGGCCTCGGGGGATGGCTACACCTTC
d_call: .; j_call: TRBJ2-1; v_call: TRBV6-5; clone_size: .; cdr3_aa: CASSFGTHNEQFF; cdr3_nt: TGTGCCAGCAGTTTCGGGACTCACAATGAGCAGTTCTTC
d_call: TRBD2; j_call: TRBJ2-7; v_call: TRBV4-1; clone_size: .; cdr3_aa: CASSPWTSGRYEQYF; cdr3_nt: TGCGCCAGCAGCCCCTGGACTAGCGGGAGATACGAGCAGTACTTC
d_call: TRBD1; j_call: TRBJ2-5; v_call: TRBV5-6; clone_size: .; cdr3_aa: CASSLKDRGVAETQYF; cdr3_nt: TGTGCCAGCAGCCTAAAAGACAGGGGCGTTGCAGAGACCCAGTACTTC
d_call: TRBD2; j_call: TRBJ2-5; v_call: TRBV19; clone_size: .; cdr3_aa: CASSRTSGGGETQYF; cdr3_nt: TGTGCCAGTAGCCGGACTAGCGGGGGGGGAGAGACCCAGTACTTC
d_call: .; j_call: TRBJ1-4; v_call: TRBV19; clone_size: .; cdr3_aa: CASSIRGAANEKLFF; cdr3_nt: TGTGCCAGTAGTATACGGGGGGCAGCTAATGAAAAACTGTTTTTT
d_call: .; j_call: TRBJ1-1; v_call: TRBV5-1; clone_size: .; cdr3_aa: CASTKGVRNTEAFF; cdr3_nt: TGCGCCAGCACCAAGGGGGTTCGGAACACTGAAGCTTTCTTT
d_call: TRBD1; j_call: TRBJ1-6; v_call: TRBV28; clone_size: .; cdr3_aa: CASSSGQGEPLHF; cdr3_nt: TGTGCCAGCAGTTCCGGACAGGGGGAGCCCCTCCACTTT
d_call: .; j_call: TRBJ1-3; v_call: TRBV12-5; clone_size: .; cdr3_aa: CASGLLANTIYF; cdr3_nt: TGTGCTAGTGGTTTGCTAGCAAACACCATATATTTT
d_call: TRBD2; j_call: TRBJ2-3; v_call: TRBV4-2; clone_size: .; cdr3_aa: CASSQDQTSGGVDTQYF; cdr3_nt: TGTGCCAGCAGCCAAGATCAGACTAGCGGGGGGGTTGATACGCAGTATTTT